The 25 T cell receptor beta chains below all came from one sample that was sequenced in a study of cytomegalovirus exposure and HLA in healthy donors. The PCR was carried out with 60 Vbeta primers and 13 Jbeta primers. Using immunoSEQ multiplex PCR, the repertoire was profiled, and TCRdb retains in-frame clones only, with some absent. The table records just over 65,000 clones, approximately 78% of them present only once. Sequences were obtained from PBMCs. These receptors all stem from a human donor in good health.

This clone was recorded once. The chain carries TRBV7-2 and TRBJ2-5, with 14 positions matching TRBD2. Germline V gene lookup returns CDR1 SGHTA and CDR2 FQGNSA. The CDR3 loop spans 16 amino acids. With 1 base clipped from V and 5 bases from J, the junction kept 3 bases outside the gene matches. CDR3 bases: TGTGCCAGCAGCTTAGGACTAGCGGGGGGGCAGGAGACCCAGTACTTC. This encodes CASSLGLAGGQETQYF.

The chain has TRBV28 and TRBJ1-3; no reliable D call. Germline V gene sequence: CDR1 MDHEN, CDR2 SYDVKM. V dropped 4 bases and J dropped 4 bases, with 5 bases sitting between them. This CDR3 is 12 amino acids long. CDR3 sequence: CASSSLGNTIYF. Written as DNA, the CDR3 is TGTGCCAGCAGTTCCCTAGGAAACACCATATATTTT.

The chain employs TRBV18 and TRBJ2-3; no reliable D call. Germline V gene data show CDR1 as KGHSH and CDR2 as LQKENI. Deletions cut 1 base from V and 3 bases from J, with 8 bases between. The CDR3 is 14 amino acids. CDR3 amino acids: CASSPLRGTDTQYF. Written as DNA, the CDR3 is TGTGCCAGCTCACCACTACGCGGAACAGATACGCAGTATTTT. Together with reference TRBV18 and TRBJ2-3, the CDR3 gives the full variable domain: NAGVMQNPRHLVRRRGQEARLRCSPMKGHSHVYWYRQLPEEGLKFMVYLQKENIIDESGMPKERFSAEFPKEGPSILRIQQVVRGDSAAYFCASSPLRGTDTQYFGPGTRLTVL.

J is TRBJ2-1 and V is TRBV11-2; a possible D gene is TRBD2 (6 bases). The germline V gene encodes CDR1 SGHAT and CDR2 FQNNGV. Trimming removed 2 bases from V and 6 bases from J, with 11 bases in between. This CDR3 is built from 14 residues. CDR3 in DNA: TGTGCCAGCAGCTTAAATTTCGGGGGCAATGAGCAGTTCTTC. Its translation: CASSLNFGGNEQFF.

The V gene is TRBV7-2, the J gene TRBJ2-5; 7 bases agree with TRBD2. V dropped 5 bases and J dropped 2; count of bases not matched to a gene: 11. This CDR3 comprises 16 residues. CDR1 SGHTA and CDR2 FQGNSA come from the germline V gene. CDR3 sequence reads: CASSPFFTGGQETQYF. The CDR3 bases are TGTGCCAGCAGCCCCTTCTTCACGGGGGGTCAAGAGACCCAGTACTTC.

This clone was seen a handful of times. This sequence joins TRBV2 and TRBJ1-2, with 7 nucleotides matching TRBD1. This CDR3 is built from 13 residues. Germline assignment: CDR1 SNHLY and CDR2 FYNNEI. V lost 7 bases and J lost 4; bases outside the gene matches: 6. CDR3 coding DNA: TGTGCCAGCATCTTCGGACAGGCCTATGGCTACACCTTC. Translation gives CASIFGQAYGYTF.

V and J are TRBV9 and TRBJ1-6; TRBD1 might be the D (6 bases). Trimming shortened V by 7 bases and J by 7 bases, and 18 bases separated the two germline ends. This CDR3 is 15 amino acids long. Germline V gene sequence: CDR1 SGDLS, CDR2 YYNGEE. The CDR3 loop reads CASRGAEGGNSPLHF. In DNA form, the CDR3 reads TGTGCCAGCCGGGGGGCCGAGGGGGGGAATTCACCCCTCCACTTT.

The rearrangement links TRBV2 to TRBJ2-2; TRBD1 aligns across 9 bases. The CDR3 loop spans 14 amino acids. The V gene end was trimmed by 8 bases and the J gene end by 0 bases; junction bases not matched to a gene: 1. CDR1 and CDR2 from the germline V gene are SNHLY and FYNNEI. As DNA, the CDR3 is TGTGCCAGCCGACAGGGGGCGAACACCGGGGAGCTGTTTTTT. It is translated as CASRQGANTGELFF.

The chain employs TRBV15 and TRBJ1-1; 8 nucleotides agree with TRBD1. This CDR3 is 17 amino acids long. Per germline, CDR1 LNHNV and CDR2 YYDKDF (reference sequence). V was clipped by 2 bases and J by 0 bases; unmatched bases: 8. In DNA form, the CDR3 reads TGTGCCACCAGCAGATCGGCAGGGGGCGTGATGAACACTGAAGCTTTCTTT. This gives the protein CATSRSAGGVMNTEAFF.

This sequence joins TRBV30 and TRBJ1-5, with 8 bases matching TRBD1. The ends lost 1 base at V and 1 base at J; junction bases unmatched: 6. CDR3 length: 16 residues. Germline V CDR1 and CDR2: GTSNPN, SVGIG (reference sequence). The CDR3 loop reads CAWSARQGRSNQPQHF. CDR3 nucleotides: TGTGCCTGGAGTGCACGACAGGGGAGAAGCAATCAGCCCCAGCATTTT.

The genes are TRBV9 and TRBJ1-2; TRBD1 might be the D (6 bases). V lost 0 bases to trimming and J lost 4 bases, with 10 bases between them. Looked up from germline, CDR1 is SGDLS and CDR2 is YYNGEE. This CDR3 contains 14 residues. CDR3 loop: CASSVEGDGYGYTF. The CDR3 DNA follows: TGTGCCAGCAGCGTAGAGGGGGACGGCTATGGCTACACCTTC.

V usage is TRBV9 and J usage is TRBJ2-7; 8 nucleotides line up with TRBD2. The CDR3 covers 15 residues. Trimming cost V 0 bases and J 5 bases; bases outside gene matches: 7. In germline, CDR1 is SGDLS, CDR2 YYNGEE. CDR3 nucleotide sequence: TGTGCCAGCAGCGTAGTTGGCGGGGGGATCCACGAGCAGTACTTC. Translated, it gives CASSVVGGGIHEQYF.

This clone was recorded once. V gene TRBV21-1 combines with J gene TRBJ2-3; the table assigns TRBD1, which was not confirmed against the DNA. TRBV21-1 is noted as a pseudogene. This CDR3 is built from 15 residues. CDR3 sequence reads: CARRRGNGSADTQYF. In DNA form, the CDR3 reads TGTGCCAGAAGAAGGGGGAACGGTAGTGCAGATACGCAGTATTTT.

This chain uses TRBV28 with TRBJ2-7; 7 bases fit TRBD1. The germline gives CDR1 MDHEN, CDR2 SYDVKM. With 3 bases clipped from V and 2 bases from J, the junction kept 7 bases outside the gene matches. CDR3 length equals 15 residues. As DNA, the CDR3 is TGTGCCAGCAGTTTTCGGCAGGGGGAGCCCTACGAGCAGTACTTC. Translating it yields CASSFRQGEPYEQYF.

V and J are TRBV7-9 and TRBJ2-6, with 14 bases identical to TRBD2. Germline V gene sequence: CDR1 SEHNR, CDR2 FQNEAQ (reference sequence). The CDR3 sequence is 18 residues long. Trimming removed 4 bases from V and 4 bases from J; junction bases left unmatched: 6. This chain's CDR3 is CASSSTSGGAGGANVLTF. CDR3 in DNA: TGTGCCAGCAGCTCGACTAGCGGGGGGGCGGGGGGGGCCAACGTCCTGACTTTC.

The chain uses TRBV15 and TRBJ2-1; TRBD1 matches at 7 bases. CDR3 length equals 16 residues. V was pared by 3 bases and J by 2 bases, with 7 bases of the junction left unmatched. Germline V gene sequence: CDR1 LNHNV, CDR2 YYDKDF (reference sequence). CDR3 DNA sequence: TGTGCCACCAGCAGGGCACAGGGGATCACCTACAATGAGCAGTTCTTC. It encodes CATSRAQGITYNEQFF.

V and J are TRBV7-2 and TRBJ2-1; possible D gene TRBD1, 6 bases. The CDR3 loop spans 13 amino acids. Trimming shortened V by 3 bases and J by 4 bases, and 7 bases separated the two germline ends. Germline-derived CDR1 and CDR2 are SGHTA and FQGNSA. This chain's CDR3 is CASSLDSYNEQFF. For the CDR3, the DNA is TGTGCCAGCAGCTTGGACAGTTACAATGAGCAGTTCTTC.

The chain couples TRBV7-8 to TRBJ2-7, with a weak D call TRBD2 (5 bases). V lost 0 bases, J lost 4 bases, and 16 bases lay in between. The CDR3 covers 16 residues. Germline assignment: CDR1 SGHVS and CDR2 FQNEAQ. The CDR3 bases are TGTGCCAGCAGCTTAGCAGTGAGCTCAGGAGGTTACGAGCAGTACTTC. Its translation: CASSLAVSSGGYEQYF.

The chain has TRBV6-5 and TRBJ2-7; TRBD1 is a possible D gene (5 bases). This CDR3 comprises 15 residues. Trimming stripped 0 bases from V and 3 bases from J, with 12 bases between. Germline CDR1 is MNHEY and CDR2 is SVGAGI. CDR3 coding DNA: TGTGCCAGCAGTTACTCCGGGCAGGGCATCTACGAGCAGTACTTC. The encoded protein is CASSYSGQGIYEQYF.

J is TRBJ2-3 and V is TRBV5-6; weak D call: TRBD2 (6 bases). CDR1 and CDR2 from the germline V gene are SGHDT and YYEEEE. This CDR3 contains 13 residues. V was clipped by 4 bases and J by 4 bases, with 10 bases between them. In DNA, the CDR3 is TGTGCCAGCAGCGGCGGGGTTGCAGATACGCAGTATTTT. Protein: CASSGGVADTQYF.

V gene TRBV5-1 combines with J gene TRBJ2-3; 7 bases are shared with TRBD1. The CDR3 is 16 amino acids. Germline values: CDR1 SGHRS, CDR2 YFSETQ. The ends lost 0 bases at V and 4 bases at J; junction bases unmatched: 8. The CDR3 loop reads CASSLEGTVQADTQYF. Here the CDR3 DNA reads TGCGCCAGCAGCTTGGAAGGGACAGTTCAGGCAGATACGCAGTATTTT.

The CDR3: CATRRTSATGDTQYF. Here the CDR3 DNA reads TGTGCCACCAGACGCACTAGCGCTACAGGTGATACGCAGTATTTT. The rearrangement uses TRBV15 and TRBJ2-3; 7 bases match TRBD2. The germline gives CDR1 LNHNV, CDR2 YYDKDF (reference sequence). Trimming at V came to 6 bases and at J to 6 bases, leaving 12 bases not matched to a gene. This CDR3 region has 15 residues.

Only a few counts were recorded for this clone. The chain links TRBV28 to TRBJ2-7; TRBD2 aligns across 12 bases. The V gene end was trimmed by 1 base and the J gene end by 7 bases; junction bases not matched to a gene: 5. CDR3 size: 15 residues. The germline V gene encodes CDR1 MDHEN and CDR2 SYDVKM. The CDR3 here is CASSLSSGGAAEQYF. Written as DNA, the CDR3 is TGTGCCAGCAGTTTATCTAGCGGGGGGGCCGCGGAGCAGTACTTC.

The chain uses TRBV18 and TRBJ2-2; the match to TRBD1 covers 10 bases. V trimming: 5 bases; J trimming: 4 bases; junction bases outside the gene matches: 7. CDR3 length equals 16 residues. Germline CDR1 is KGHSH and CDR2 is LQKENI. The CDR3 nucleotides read TGTGCCAGCTCAACCACAAGGACAGGGGGCACCGGGGAGCTGTTTTTT. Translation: CASSTTRTGGTGELFF.

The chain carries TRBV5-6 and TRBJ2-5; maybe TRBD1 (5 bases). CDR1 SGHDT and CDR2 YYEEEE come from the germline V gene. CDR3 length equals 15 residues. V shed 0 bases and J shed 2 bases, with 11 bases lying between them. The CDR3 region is CASSLGGRGQETQYF. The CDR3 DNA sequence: TGTGCCAGCAGCTTGGGGGGAAGGGGACAAGAGACCCAGTACTTC.